This record covers a single TCR beta chain. In its sample, this clonotype was seen a few times. The specificity of this receptor is unknown. Base-call qualities are not available, and no considerably larger clone is one nucleotide away. This sample stems from a study of blood T cells in healthy people across ages (dated by TCRdb to the mid-2010s). For context, the study as a whole: Template switching captured roughly one uniquely barcoded TCR beta cDNA molecule per two T cells in model experiments. Donors of different ages were randomly distributed across sequencing lanes to avoid experimental bias. The study measured age-related changes in TCR beta repertoire diversity using deep sequencing normalized with unique cDNA molecular identifiers. Two additional independent replicas of 1 million unique cDNA reads from the same blood draw were analyzed for two donors (one aged 18 to 30 and one aged 80 or older). The donors were split into four age groups: young (average around 16 years), middle-aged (39), aged (more than 60) and long-lived (more than 80). On the study overall, not on this receptor specifically: As age increased, observed TCR beta diversity per million T cells dropped in a roughly linear way, and a significant reduction was already evident by age around 41. Because the CMV infection status of the donors was unknown, age-related changes in expanded clonotypes may potentially have been confounded. The percentage of naive T cells measured by flow cytometry correlated strongly with observed TCR beta diversity. Bulk unsorted PBMC profiling prevented conclusive comparison of naive and antigen-experienced compartments. Compared with the aged group, the long-lived group had more naive CD4+ T cells, fewer expanded clones and increased TCR diversity, a pattern suggesting age selection. Estimates of total diversity from one million sequenced T cells were regarded as lower bounds and underestimates.

Systemically healthy Caucasian individuals from Russia, some 40 in total and aged about 6 to 100 years, were included as donors. Each donor gave roughly 9.5 milliliters of peripheral blood, collected into EDTA-treated Vacutainer tubes. Ficoll-Paque density-gradient centrifugation was used to isolate PBMCs, with at least 6.5 million per sample. Total RNA was extracted from PBMCs with Trizol reagent, with at least 5.5 micrograms obtained per sample. For every donor, an aliquot of PBMCs went through flow cytometry to measure the percentages of naive CD45RAhigh/CD27high T cells. Library prep was done by 5' RACE. A second about 7 to 11 cycle PCR used a sample-barcoded 5' primer and a J-beta primer mix. A unique molecular identifier was introduced onto each TCR beta cDNA molecule by a template-switch 5' adaptor carrying 12 random nucleotides. At least 2.5 million CDR3-containing paired-end reads were obtained from each sample. The Mint cDNA synthesis kit, primed by a TRBC-specific oligonucleotide, was used to synthesize first-strand cDNA from all RNA. After uracil-DNA glycosylase treatment, a first 18-cycle PCR used universal primers M1SS and BC2_uni_R on all cDNA. The paper's processing steps were these. For normalization, 1 million high-quality reads were randomly selected from each sample, with every read carrying a distinct molecular identifier. Instead of being binned into consensus sequences, reads with shared molecular identifiers were discarded. CDR3 identification, clonotype clustering and error correction used MiTCR with a Q25 quality threshold and the strictest error-elimination algorithm. A nonparametric unseen species model with Euler transformation was used to estimate lower-bound total TCR beta diversity. In-frame beta chains were kept once TCRdb had trimmed the public reads at Q25 with fastp and called clones with MiXCR. Identical CDR3 proteins give one entry, which carries the most common genes and DNA. These V and J calls rely on TCRdb rather than the paper's analysis. This sample has fewer than 2,000,000 distinct CDR3 sequences in its table, and more than 35% of those were observed once. The ten largest clones take up 23% of the sample.

The V and J ends are trimmed by 2 bases and 4 bases, leaving 14 bases between them. The germline V gene gives CDR1 as SGHTA and CDR2 as FQGTGA. The CDR3 runs 15 amino acids, cysteine and phenylalanine included. Solely the CDR3 DNA is kept, with 45 bases framed from the first base. Source material: blood. The V and J genes are TRBV7-3 and TRBJ1-2; a tentative D call is TRBD1 (6 bases match). The clonotype comes from a human donor in good health. The CDR3 corresponds to CASSLGGGLPYGYTF. The DNA sequence is given as TGTGCCAGCAGCTTAGGTGGGGGGCTCCCCTATGGCTACACCTTC.